This record looks at one T cell receptor beta chain sequence and its context. This clonotype was detected many times. This receptor's antigen is unknown. Base-call qualities are not available, and no considerably larger clone is one nucleotide away. The data originate from a study of Graves' ophthalmopathy and Graves' hyperthyroidism listed by TCRdb under 2018. About the study as a whole: Peripheral blood was collected at initial diagnosis, prior to any treatment. To tell Graves' ophthalmopathy apart from Graves' hyperthyroidism, and to predict which patients would progress to ophthalmopathy, the study relied on TCR beta repertoire signatures. In total, around 140 blood samples were TCR-sequenced: fewer than 50 ophthalmopathy, 75 hyperthyroidism and some 17 hyperthyroidism-to-ophthalmopathy patients. To explore V-J signatures that separate ophthalmopathy from hyperthyroidism, a discovery set of about a hundred patients was enrolled, consisting of about 43 with ophthalmopathy and around 57 with stable hyperthyroidism. An independent validation cohort comprised 18 hyperthyroidism patients and 15 to 17 patients who later progressed from hyperthyroidism to ophthalmopathy. In more than five hyperthyroidism patients, T-cell repertoires of thyroid tissue and blood were compared. After sampling, hyperthyroidism patients received methimazole starting at 30 mg daily, and ophthalmopathy patients received high-dose intravenous methylprednisolone.

Beyond this particular receptor, the publication reports: No statistical method was used to predetermine the sample size, and group allocation was not hidden from the investigators. Among expanded thyroid clonotypes with frequency above 0.001, most also showed up in blood, which suggests that blood repertoires may reflect the thyroid immune response. In cross-validation, the 13-signature model distinguished ophthalmopathy from stable hyperthyroidism with about 88% sensitivity and 81% to 83% specificity, and in the test set the corresponding values were about 80% and 75%. In validation, the model predicted ophthalmopathy progression with 55% to 71% sensitivity and approximately 75% specificity; some 13 predicted patients were CT-confirmed with GO in a median of approximately 6.2 months.

For repertoire sequencing, the TCR beta CDR3 regions were amplified from RNA transcripts. The first round was an RT-PCR using HTBI primers with the Qiagen OneStep RT-PCR kit, and this first round was followed by a second-round multiplex PCR, then size selection and purification. Libraries were sequenced on an Illumina HiSeq2000 using paired-end 100 bp reads. The published analysis was carried out like this. Reads were processed with SOAPnuke, discarding reads with adapters, uncalled bases, mean Phred below 15, or no exact constant-primer or identifier match. COPE v1.2.5 was used to merge high-quality paired reads. Each unique nucleotide sequence was defined as a clonotype, and clonotypes were aligned to IMGT TRB V, D and J references with MiTCR v1.1. The analysis was limited to V-J combinations with a frequency above 0.0001, which together covered 99% to 99.2% of repertoires. For each V-J combination, a TCR clonal expansion and chaos score was defined as F50 clonal expansion divided by the chaos observed in the TCRdist matrix. Welch's t-statistics and random forest were used to reduce the features to some 13 V-J combinations, which were then used as input to a naive Bayes classifier. The Morisita-Horn index was used to measure how similar the thyroid and blood repertoires were. The public reads were reanalyzed by TCRdb: fastp trimming at Q25, MiXCR alignment, in-frame beta chains only. Rows with one shared CDR3 protein collapse into an entry with the most common genes and DNA. TCRdb's processing, not the study's, gives the V and J calls here. Here the sample has hundreds of thousands of distinct CDR3 sequences; about 44% occur a single time. Of the sample, roughly 46% falls within the top ten clones.

Ophthalmopathy patients had moderately to severely active disease, Clinical Activity Score of at least 3, NOSPECS grade of at least 4, and disease duration under 3 months. Patients were excluded if they had other autoimmune diseases, uncontrolled infections, pregnancy or lactation. Clinical symptoms, serum thyroxine, TRAb, thyroid ultrasound and orbital computed tomography formed the basis of the diagnosis. PBMCs were isolated from 8 to 10 ml of fresh peripheral blood by Ficoll-Paque density gradient centrifugation. Total RNA was extracted with Trizol reagent and quality-checked on an Agilent 2100 Bioanalyzer. Specimen: peripheral blood. The clonotype originates from an adult man with Graves' ophthalmopathy.

Here is the DNA: TGCAGTGCTAGTGGGGACATAGCCTACGAGCAGTACTTC. Its protein reads: CSASGDIAYEQYF. Here the chain combines TRBV20-1 and TRBJ2-7, and the D gene may be TRBD1, 6 bases matching. V is pared back by 3 bases and J by 2 bases, with 11 bases lying between the germline termini. The CDR3 covers 13 residues, taking in both the cysteine and the phenylalanine. The only DNA kept is the CDR3, 39 bases in frame from the first base. CDR1 and CDR2 are drawn from the germline V gene (reference sequence): DFQATT, SNEGSKA.